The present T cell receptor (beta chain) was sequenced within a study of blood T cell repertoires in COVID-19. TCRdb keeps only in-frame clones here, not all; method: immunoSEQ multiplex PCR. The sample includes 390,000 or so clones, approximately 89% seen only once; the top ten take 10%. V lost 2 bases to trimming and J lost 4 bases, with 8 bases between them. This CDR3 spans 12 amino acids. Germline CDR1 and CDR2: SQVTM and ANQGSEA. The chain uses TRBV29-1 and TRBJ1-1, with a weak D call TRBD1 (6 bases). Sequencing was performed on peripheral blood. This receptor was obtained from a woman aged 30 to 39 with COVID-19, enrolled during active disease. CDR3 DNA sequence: TGCAGCGTTGAAAAGGGGGTCACTGAAGCTTTCTTT. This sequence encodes CSVEKGVTEAFF.